This passage covers 28 T cell receptor beta chains from one sample sequenced in a study of blood T cell repertoires in COVID-19 (dated by TCRdb to about 2020). Receptors were amplified or captured by the immunoSEQ multiplex PCR assay. The table comes from immuneACCESS by way of TCRdb, which keeps in-frame sequences with V and J called. Part of the clones is missing from these tables; in studies checked, under half for an unresolved V gene and the rest for unknown reasons. The sample data list a few hundred thousand clones, and over 85% of these were observed just once. The leading ten clones occupy 0.7% to 0.85% of the sample. Sequencing was done on a sample of peripheral blood. Every receptor here comes from a man between 18 and 29 years old with COVID-19, enrolled during active disease.

This sequence joins TRBV19 and TRBJ2-7; tentative D call: TRBD2 (5 bases). The ends were cut back, 8 bases at V and 5 bases at J, with 16 bases in the middle. The CDR3 has 13 amino acids. Germline values: CDR1 LNHDA, CDR2 SQIVND (reference sequence). CDR3: CASSMSGRNEQYF. DNA of the CDR3: TGTGCCAGTTCCATGAGCGGACGCAACGAGCAGTACTTC.

CDR3 amino acids: CASTSTGFYEQYF. The CDR3 DNA sequence: TGTGCCAGCACCTCGACAGGTTTCTACGAGCAGTACTTC. The rearrangement uses TRBV6-6 and TRBJ2-7, with TRBD1 as a possible D gene (6 bases). The CDR3 is 13 amino acids. CDR1 is MNHNY, CDR2 SVGAGI, per germline (reference sequence). V lost 7 bases, J lost 3 bases, and 13 bases lay in between.

This clone occurred once. The chain carries TRBV9 and TRBJ1-2, with D possibly TRBD1 on 6 matching bases. V dropped 0 bases and J dropped 8 bases, with 14 bases sitting between them. The length of the CDR3 is 14 residues. From germline, CDR1 is SGDLS and CDR2 YYNGEE. The CDR3 protein is CASSVAGEWRGYTF. CDR3 coding DNA: TGTGCCAGCAGCGTAGCAGGGGAATGGCGAGGCTACACCTTC.

This clone was picked up one time. This sequence joins TRBV2 and TRBJ1-4; 10 bases line up with TRBD1. The CDR3 is 14 residues long. J lost 5 bases, V lost 6 bases, and 3 bases had no gene match. CDR1 is SNHLY and CDR2 is FYNNEI in the germline V gene. The CDR3 DNA is TGTGCCAGCAGGCCGGGACAGGGGAATGAAAAACTGTTTTTT. Residues: CASRPGQGNEKLFF.

This clone is a singleton in its sample. The V gene is TRBV6-5, the J gene TRBJ2-1, with D unclear. The germline gives CDR1 MNHEY, CDR2 SVGAGI. Trimming took off 4 bases at V and 7 bases at J, with 14 bases between the two ends. This CDR3 is built from 14 residues. The CDR3 nucleotides are TGTGCCAGCAGTTTGACTGGATCTTTGAATGAGCAGTTCTTC. Its translation: CASSLTGSLNEQFF.

The V gene is TRBV10-3, the J gene TRBJ1-3; TRBD1 matches at 9 bases. Germline lookup yields CDR1 ENHRY and CDR2 SYGVKD. The CDR3 extends over 14 amino acids. J gave up 9 bases and V 3 bases, and 6 bases lay outside the gene matches. The CDR3 bases are TGTGCCATCAGTGACTGGGACAGGGAGGGCACCATATATTTT. Amino acids: CAISDWDREGTIYF.

This clone was seen a handful of times. The CDR3 DNA reads as TGTGCCAGCTCACCGCAGCGGGACGGTTCAGGTTCACCCCTCCACTTT. Its translation: CASSPQRDGSGSPLHF. The chain employs TRBV18 and TRBJ1-6; tentative D call: TRBD1 (5 bases). V lost 3 bases, J lost 9 bases, and 18 bases lay in between. The germline CDR1 and CDR2 sequences are KGHSH and LQKENI. This CDR3 has 16 residues. The whole variable domain, remainder taken from reference TRBV18 and TRBJ1-6, is NAGVMQNPRHLVRRRGQEARLRCSPMKGHSHVYWYRQLPEEGLKFMVYLQKENIIDESGMPKERFSAEFPKEGPSILRIQQVVRGDSAAYFCASSPQRDGSGSPLHFGNGTRLTVT.

This sequence joins TRBV12-5 and TRBJ2-7, with 7 bases matching TRBD2. The CDR3 sequence is 13 residues long. The germline gives CDR1 LGHNT, CDR2 FRNRAP. J gave up 4 bases and V 6 bases, and 6 bases lay outside the gene matches. Here the CDR3 reads CASGGGSGYEQYF. In DNA, the CDR3 is TGTGCTAGTGGGGGAGGGTCGGGATACGAGCAGTACTTC.

V and J are TRBV19 and TRBJ2-1; 7 positions match TRBD2. The germline CDR1 and CDR2 sequences are LNHDA and SQIVND (reference sequence). The CDR3 runs 15 residues. J was trimmed by 2 bases and V by 3 bases; bases with no gene match: 4. The CDR3 protein is CASSMLAEAYNEQFF. The DNA for the CDR3 is TGTGCCAGTAGTATGCTAGCGGAAGCCTACAATGAGCAGTTCTTC.

The CDR3 region has the DNA TGTGCCAGCAGCTCGGGACTAGCGGAGCAGTACTTC. It translates to CASSSGLAEQYF. This rearrangement joins TRBV7-9 to TRBJ2-7; TRBD2 matches 10 bases. V lost 4 bases and J lost 7; bases outside the gene matches: 1. Germline CDR1 SEHNR, CDR2 FQNEAQ (reference sequence). CDR3 length: 12 residues.

The J gene is TRBJ1-2, the V gene TRBV14; D possibly corresponds to TRBD1 (6 bases). CDR3 length equals 15 residues. V lost 0 bases and J lost 3, with 11 bases in between. Germline CDR1 is SGHDN and CDR2 is FVKESK. The CDR3 spells CASSQDQDSDYGYTF. The CDR3 DNA sequence: TGTGCCAGCAGCCAAGATCAGGACAGCGACTATGGCTACACCTTC.

The count of this clone is one. CDR3: CASSADRDAEAFF. For the CDR3, the DNA is TGTGCCAGCAGCGCGGACAGGGACGCTGAAGCTTTCTTT. J is TRBJ1-1 and V is TRBV11-2; 8 bases align to TRBD1. Germline CDR1 is SGHAT and CDR2 is FQNNGV. This CDR3 has 13 residues. V gave up 5 bases and J gave up 6 bases; unmatched junction bases: 5.

This chain links TRBV12-2 with TRBJ1-6; whether TRBD1, the table's D call, matches the DNA was not checked. TRBV12-2 is flagged as a pseudogene. The CDR3 consists of 19 residues. CDR3 protein: CASRYRVENLISYNSPLHF. The CDR3 DNA is TGTGCAAGTCGCTACAGGGTAGAAAATTTGATCTCCTATAATTCACCCCTCCACTTT.

The chain recombines TRBV3-1 (or the pseudogene TRBV3-2) with TRBJ1-6; 8 nucleotides match TRBD1. The germline V gene encodes CDR1 LGHDT and CDR2 YNNKEL (reference sequence). V trimming: 5 bases; J trimming: 9 bases; junction bases outside the gene matches: 12. This CDR3 is 16 amino acids long. The CDR3 sequence is CASSSTGQGMVSPLHF. The CDR3 nucleotides are TGTGCCAGCAGCTCAACAGGACAGGGTATGGTTTCACCCCTCCACTTT.

The V and J genes are TRBV6-6 and TRBJ1-5, with D perhaps TRBD1 (6 bases). The CDR3 has 12 amino acids. CDR1 is MNHNY, CDR2 SVGAGI, per germline (reference sequence). The CDR3 sequence: CVTGGQNQPQHF. DNA for the CDR3: TGTGTCACGGGGGGGCAGAATCAGCCCCAGCATTTT.

This chain uses TRBV25-1 with TRBJ2-1, with 7 nucleotides matching TRBD2. The CDR3 contains 17 residues. J lost 4 bases, V lost 2 bases, and 11 bases had no gene match. Germline V gene data show CDR1 as MGHDK and CDR2 as SYGVNS. The CDR3 DNA reads as TGTGCCAGCAGTGAAAGTGGGGGGGTCCAAACATACAATGAGCAGTTCTTC. It specifies CASSESGGVQTYNEQFF.

The V call is TRBV7-3, the J call TRBJ2-3; 7 bases fit TRBD2. Germline trimming cut 1 base from V and 2 bases from J; bases unmatched to any gene: 6. The germline V gene has CDR1 SGHTA and CDR2 FQGTGA. This CDR3 region has 16 residues. CDR3 in amino acids: CASSLRGTTFTDTQYF. As DNA, the CDR3 is TGTGCCAGCAGCTTAAGAGGGACTACCTTCACAGATACGCAGTATTTT.

The rearrangement uses TRBV30 and TRBJ2-2, with D possibly matching TRBD1 (6 bases). Germline V gene sequence: CDR1 GTSNPN, CDR2 SVGIG (reference sequence). CDR3 length: 14 residues. Trimming cost V 0 bases and J 7 bases, with 12 bases left between them. The CDR3 reads CAWSVLRGGGELFF. The DNA for the CDR3 is TGTGCCTGGAGTGTACTCAGGGGCGGCGGGGAGCTGTTTTTT.

This clone is a singleton in its sample. This chain joins TRBV7-9 and TRBJ2-3; D uncertain. Trimming left V 10 bases short and J 4 bases short, with 9 bases between. The V gene's germline CDR1 is SEHNR and CDR2 FQNEAQ (reference sequence). The CDR3 length is 11 residues. The CDR3 sequence: CAIKQADTQYF. Written as DNA, the CDR3 is TGTGCCATTAAGCAGGCAGATACGCAGTATTTT.

The chain has TRBV27 and TRBJ2-1; D might be TRBD1 (5 bases). The CDR3 runs 12 residues. Between the trimmed V and J ends, which lost 6 bases and 7 bases, there was a span of 10 bases. In germline, CDR1 is MNHEY, CDR2 SMNVEV (reference sequence). The CDR3 is CASSPGLNEQFF. DNA of the CDR3: TGTGCCAGCAGCCCAGGGCTGAATGAGCAGTTCTTC.

Regarding this clone: At the DNA level, this CDR3 is encoded by other sequences in the same sample as well. The chain recombines TRBV7-9 with TRBJ2-6; TRBD2 matches at 14 bases. In germline, CDR1 is SEHNR, CDR2 FQNEAQ (reference sequence). Trimming removed 4 bases from V and 4 bases from J; junction bases left unmatched: 9. The CDR3 extends over 19 amino acids. The CDR3 DNA is TGTGCCAGCAGCTCTAGCTTGACTAGCGGGGGGGCGGGGGCCAACGTCCTGACTTTC. This gives the protein CASSSSLTSGGAGANVLTF.

The J gene is TRBJ2-1, the V gene TRBV7-9; D perhaps matches TRBD1 (6 bases). Germline CDR1 and CDR2: SEHNR and FQNEAQ (reference sequence). The CDR3 is 12 residues long. V lost 5 bases and J 4 bases, leaving 6 bases between the germline ends. CDR3 sequence (DNA): TGTGCCAGCAGCACAGGGTACAATGAGCAGTTCTTC. Protein product: CASSTGYNEQFF.

The chain couples TRBV25-1 to TRBJ2-7; D not certain. Trimming took 3 bases from V and 5 from J, leaving 11 bases between them. The CDR3 totals 13 residues. The germline V gene encodes CDR1 MGHDK and CDR2 SYGVNS. The CDR3 coding sequence is TGTGCCAGCAGTGACCCCCACACAGACGAGCAGTACTTC. Residues: CASSDPHTDEQYF.

This sequence joins TRBV10-1 and TRBJ2-1; D may be TRBD2 (6 bases). Trimming took 4 bases from V and 5 from J, leaving 18 bases between them. Germline values: CDR1 WNHNN, CDR2 SYGVQD (reference sequence). This CDR3 region has 16 residues. DNA of the CDR3: TGCGCCAGCAGTGCCGGGGGAGTTGCTCCTAACAATGAGCAGTTCTTC. Protein product: CASSAGGVAPNNEQFF.

The chain employs TRBV2 and TRBJ2-5; TRBD1 matches at 8 bases. CDR1 and CDR2 from the germline V gene are SNHLY and FYNNEI. This CDR3 has 13 residues. Losses at the gene ends were 7 bases for V and 1 base for J; bases not matched to a gene: 2. CDR3 protein: CASKGQVQETQYF. The CDR3 DNA sequence: TGTGCCAGCAAGGGACAGGTCCAAGAGACCCAGTACTTC.

The V and J genes are TRBV27 and TRBJ2-1, with 8 positions matching TRBD1. Germline V gene lookup returns CDR1 MNHEY and CDR2 SMNVEV (reference sequence). Unmatched junction bases numbered 3, after V lost 5 bases and J lost 6 bases. This CDR3 has 13 residues. CDR3 coding DNA: TGTGCCAGCAGTCTAGGGACAGGCAATGAGCAGTTCTTC. It yields the protein CASSLGTGNEQFF.

The chain's CDR3 is CASSPTALVTTHNEQFF. The CDR3 nucleotides read TGTGCCAGCAGCCCCACCGCACTAGTAACCACCCACAATGAGCAGTTCTTC. The rearrangement uses TRBV7-9 and TRBJ2-1; D is possibly TRBD2 (5 bases). Germline CDR1 SEHNR, CDR2 FQNEAQ (reference sequence). This CDR3 region has 17 residues. Trimming took off 5 bases at V and 5 bases at J, with 22 bases between the two ends. The variable domain in full, completed from reference TRBV7-9 and TRBJ2-1, reads DTGVSQNPRHKITKRGQNVTFRCDPISEHNRLYWYRQTLGQGPEFLTYFQNEAQLEKSRLLSDRFSAERPKGSFSTLEIQRTEQGDSAMYLCASSPTALVTTHNEQFFGPGTRLTVL.

Comment on this clone: The same CDR3 also results from other DNA sequences found in this sample. The rearrangement links TRBV5-4 to TRBJ1-1; D unclear. Per the germline V gene, CDR1 is SGHNT and CDR2 is YYREEE (reference sequence). The CDR3 consists of 11 residues. Trimming removed 4 bases from V and 2 bases from J, with 3 bases in between. CDR3 sequence (DNA): TGTGCCAGCAGCCTTAACACTGAAGCTTTCTTT. It specifies CASSLNTEAFF.